The present T cell receptor (beta chain) was sequenced within a study of glioma-infiltrating T cells after dendritic cell vaccination. A remark on this clone: This sample also contains other DNA sequences that code for the same CDR3.

The table came from immunoSEQ multiplex PCR; TCRdb's copy has only in-frame clones and leaves some out. Found here are tens of thousands of clones, roughly 80% of them singletons; the top ten hold 2.1%. Trimming stripped 8 bases from V and 2 bases from J, with 17 bases between. This CDR3 comprises 15 residues. Germline CDR1 is MNHEY and CDR2 is SVGAGI. Here the sequenced sample was blood, taken before dendritic cell vaccination. V and J are TRBV6-5 and TRBJ2-3; tentatively, D is TRBD2 (6 bases). The source is a human donor with glioblastoma. CDR3: CASRPRGGVTDTQYF. The CDR3 DNA follows: TGTGCCAGCCGCCCACGTGGAGGGGTCACAGATACGCAGTATTTT.